The present entry profiles one T cell receptor (beta chain) with its context. Its specificity is not known. The sample comes from a study of cytomegalovirus exposure and HLA in healthy donors. With 60 Vbeta and 13 Jbeta primers, the PCR was carried out. The method was immunoSEQ multiplex PCR; TCRdb's version includes in-frame clones alone and lacks a portion of them. The table shows approximately 170,000 clones, with around three quarters occurring only once. The study, taken as a whole, reports: A list of approximately 150 TCR beta chains associated with cytomegalovirus was given. In vitro work confirmed that a few CMV-associated chains recognize CMV antigens.

Germline V gives CDR1 SGHTA, CDR2 FQGNSA. With 5 bases clipped from V and 9 bases from J, the junction kept 17 bases outside the gene matches. CDR3 size: 17 residues. The rearrangement uses TRBV7-2 and TRBJ2-5, with 11 bases that match TRBD2. The TCR comes from a woman under 40 in good health and CMV-seropositive. The specimen sequenced was PBMCs. The CDR3 sequence is CASSRRSEASGRLAQYF. As DNA, the CDR3 is TGTGCCAGCAGCCGCCGGTCGGAGGCTAGCGGGAGGTTGGCCCAGTACTTC.